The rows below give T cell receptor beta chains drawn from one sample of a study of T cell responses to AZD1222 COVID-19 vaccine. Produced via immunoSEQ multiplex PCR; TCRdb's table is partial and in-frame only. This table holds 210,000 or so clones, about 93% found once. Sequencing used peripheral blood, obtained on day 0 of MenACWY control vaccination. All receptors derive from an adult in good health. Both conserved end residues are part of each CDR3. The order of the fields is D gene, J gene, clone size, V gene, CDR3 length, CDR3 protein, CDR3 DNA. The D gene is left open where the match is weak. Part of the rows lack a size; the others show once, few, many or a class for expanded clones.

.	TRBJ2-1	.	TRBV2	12	CASSEEGDGQFF	TGTGCCAGCAGTGAAGAGGGAGATGGGCAGTTCTTC
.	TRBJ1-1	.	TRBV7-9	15	CASSLAPFRNTEAFF	TGTGCCAGCAGCTTAGCCCCTTTTAGGAACACTGAAGCTTTCTTT
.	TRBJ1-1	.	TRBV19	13	CASSLSGTTEAFF	TGTGCCAGTAGTCTTTCAGGGACGACTGAAGCTTTCTTT
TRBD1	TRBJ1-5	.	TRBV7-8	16	CASSSITGASNQPQHF	TGTGCCAGCAGCTCCATCACAGGGGCATCTAATCAGCCCCAGCATTTT
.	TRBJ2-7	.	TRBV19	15	CASKVSSGHSYEQYF	TGTGCCAGTAAAGTCTCATCTGGGCACTCCTACGAGCAGTACTTC
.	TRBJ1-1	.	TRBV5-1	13	CASSLAGNTEAFF	TGCGCCAGCAGCTTGGCGGGGAACACTGAAGCTTTCTTT
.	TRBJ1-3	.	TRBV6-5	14	CASSPSRRRNTIYF	TGTGCCAGCAGTCCATCGAGGCGCCGGAACACCATATATTTT
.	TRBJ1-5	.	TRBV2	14	CASSVEVNNQPQHF	TGTGCCAGCAGTGTCGAGGTAAACAATCAGCCCCAGCATTTT
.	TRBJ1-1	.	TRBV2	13	CASSQGVGTEAFF	TGTGCCAGCAGTCAGGGTGTGGGCACTGAAGCTTTCTTT
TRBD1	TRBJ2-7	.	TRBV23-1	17	CASSRRQGQTLSYEQYF	TGCGCCAGCAGTCGTCGACAGGGCCAAACCCTCTCCTACGAGCAGTACTTC
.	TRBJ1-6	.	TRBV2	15	CASNPGRPSNSPLHF	TGTGCCAGCAATCCTGGCAGGCCGTCTAATTCACCCCTCCACTTT
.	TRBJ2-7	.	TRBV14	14	CASSPFTGNYEQYF	TGTGCCAGCAGCCCCTTTACAGGGAACTACGAGCAGTACTTC
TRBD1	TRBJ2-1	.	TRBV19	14	CASHRQGVGNEQFF	TGTGCCAGTCACCGACAGGGGGTCGGCAATGAGCAGTTCTTC
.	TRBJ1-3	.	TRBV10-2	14	CASSESAAGNTIYF	TGCGCCAGCAGTGAGTCGGCTGCTGGAAACACCATATATTTT
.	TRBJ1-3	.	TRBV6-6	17	CASSRGAGSTSGNTIYF	TGTGCCAGCAGTCGCGGTGCGGGGTCAACCTCTGGAAACACCATATATTTT
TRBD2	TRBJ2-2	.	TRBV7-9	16	CASSLGRGGQTGELFF	TGTGCCAGCAGCTTAGGCCGGGGGGGCCAGACCGGGGAGCTGTTTTTT
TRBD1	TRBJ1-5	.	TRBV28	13	CASRSDRGQPQHF	TGTGCCAGCAGGTCCGACAGGGGCCAGCCCCAGCATTTT
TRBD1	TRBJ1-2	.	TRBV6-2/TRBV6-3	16	CASSSLGQTGAYGYTF	TGTGCCAGCAGTTCCCTGGGACAGACGGGTGCCTATGGCTACACCTTC
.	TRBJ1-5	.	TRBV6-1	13	CASSEAYRQPQHF	TGTGCCAGCAGTGAAGCGTACAGGCAGCCCCAGCATTTT
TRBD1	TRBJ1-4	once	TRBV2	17	CASSEPGTGVENEKLFF	TGTGCCAGCAGTGAGCCCGGGACAGGGGTCGAAAATGAAAAACTGTTTTTT
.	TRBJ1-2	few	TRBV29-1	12	CSVGWGASGYTF	TGCAGCGTCGGCTGGGGGGCGTCGGGCTACACCTTC
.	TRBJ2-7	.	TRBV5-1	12	CASSPRGYEQYF	TGCGCCAGCAGCCCAAGAGGGTACGAGCAGTACTTC
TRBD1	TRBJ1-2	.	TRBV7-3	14	CASSLDRARGGYTF	TGTGCCAGCAGCTTAGACAGGGCCCGGGGTGGCTACACCTTC
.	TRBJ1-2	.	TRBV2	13	CASTGQNGYGYTF	TGTGCCAGCACCGGACAAAATGGATATGGCTACACCTTC
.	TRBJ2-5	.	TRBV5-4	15	CASSLGPDYQETQYF	TGTGCCAGCAGCTTGGGTCCGGACTACCAAGAGACCCAGTACTTC
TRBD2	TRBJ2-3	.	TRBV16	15	CASSQSKVAGHTQYF	TGTGCCAGCAGCCAATCAAAGGTAGCGGGGCATACGCAGTATTTT
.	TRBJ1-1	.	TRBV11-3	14	CASSKGGSYTEAFF	TGTGCCAGCAGCAAGGGGGGGAGTTACACTGAAGCTTTCTTT
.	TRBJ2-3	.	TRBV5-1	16	CASSLERGTFTDTQYF	TGCGCCAGCAGCTTGGAACGGGGGACTTTCACAGATACGCAGTATTTT
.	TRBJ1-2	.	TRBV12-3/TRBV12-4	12	CASSFPGIGYTF	TGTGCCAGCAGTTTCCCAGGGATCGGCTACACCTTC
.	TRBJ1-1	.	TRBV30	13	CAWDRDLGAEAFF	TGTGCCTGGGATAGGGACCTCGGGGCTGAAGCTTTCTTT
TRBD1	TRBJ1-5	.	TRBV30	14	CAWSSGGPNQPQHF	TGTGCCTGGAGTTCAGGGGGCCCCAATCAGCCCCAGCATTTT
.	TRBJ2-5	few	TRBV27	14	CASSSQGYQETQYF	TGTGCCAGCTCATCCCAGGGGTACCAAGAGACCCAGTACTTC